Listed here are 17 T cell receptor beta chains from one sample, sequenced in a study of technical replicates of blood from several donors (dated by TCRdb to about 2017). The library was made by the immunoSEQ multiplex PCR assay. TCRdb limited this immuneACCESS table to in-frame rearrangements with V and J called. A share of clones is missing; checked studies link under half to unresolved V genes, and the rest is unexplained. This sample is represented by 60,000 to 65,000 clones; approximately 89% of them were singletons. Clones ranked in the top ten supply 5.2% of the sample. Source material: PBMCs. The source is a human donor in good health. Some clones in this sample may be carry-over from other donors' samples.

The CDR3 bases are TGTGCCAGCAGCCCCCTTCTAGGCAACTACGAGCAGTACTTC. It yields the protein CASSPLLGNYEQYF. The chain carries TRBV14 and TRBJ2-7; D is unclear. The CDR3 is 14 residues long. The germline V gene has CDR1 SGHDN and CDR2 FVKESK. Trimming removed 4 bases from V and 3 bases from J, with 13 bases in between.

This clone showed up just once. The gene calls are TRBV5-1 and TRBJ1-4; TRBD1 matches 10 bases. This CDR3 has 14 residues. Germline-derived CDR1 and CDR2 are SGHRS and YFSETQ. Germline trimming cut 3 bases from V and 8 bases from J; bases unmatched to any gene: 4. This chain's CDR3 is CASSWTGGREKLFF. CDR3 coding DNA: TGCGCCAGCAGCTGGACAGGGGGAAGGGAAAAACTGTTTTTT. Looking up the rest from reference TRBV5-1 and TRBJ1-4 gives the full variable domain: KAGVTQTPRYLIKTRGQQVTLSCSPISGHRSVSWYQQTPGQGLQFLFEYFSETQRNKGNFPGRFSGRQFSNSRSEMNVSTLELGDSALYLCASSWTGGREKLFFGSGTQLSVL.

The chain recombines TRBV29-1 with TRBJ1-2, with D maybe TRBD1 (6 bases). The length of the CDR3 is 11 residues. CDR1 and CDR2 from the germline V gene are SQVTM and ANQGSEA. Trimming took off 7 bases at V and 6 bases at J, with 12 bases between the two ends. CDR3 protein: CSAGQSDGYTF. The CDR3 bases are TGCAGCGCTGGACAGTCGGATGGCTACACCTTC.

The chain employs TRBV19 and TRBJ2-7; TRBD2 agrees at 10 bases. With V trimmed by 5 bases and J by 3 bases, 7 bases remained unmatched. Germline V lookup: CDR1 LNHDA, CDR2 SQIVND (reference sequence). The CDR3 consists of 15 residues. The CDR3 region is CASSELAGSNYEQYF. The CDR3, as DNA: TGTGCCAGTAGTGAACTAGCGGGAAGTAACTACGAGCAGTACTTC.

The chain joins TRBV7-2 to TRBJ2-2; TRBD1 aligns across 9 bases. CDR3 length: 16 amino acids. Germline V lookup: CDR1 SGHTA, CDR2 FQGNSA. V dropped 5 bases and J dropped 7; count of bases not matched to a gene: 11. As DNA, the CDR3 is TGTGCCAGCAGCCGAAATGGACAGGGGATAGTCGGGGAGCTGTTTTTT. The encoded protein is CASSRNGQGIVGELFF.

The genes are TRBV6-1 and TRBJ2-2; 11 bases fit TRBD1. Per the germline V gene, CDR1 is MNHNS and CDR2 is SASEGT. V lost 2 bases to trimming and J lost 5 bases; unmatched junction nucleotides: 10. This CDR3 contains 18 residues. This chain's CDR3 is CASSERRTGGTGTGELFF. CDR3 sequence (DNA): TGTGCCAGCAGTGAAAGGAGGACAGGGGGCACCGGAACCGGGGAGCTGTTTTTT.

The chain employs TRBV4-1 and TRBJ2-1; TRBD2 agrees at 13 bases. This CDR3 contains 16 residues. Trimming cost V 3 bases and J 4 bases; bases outside gene matches: 3. The V gene's germline CDR1 is MGHRA and CDR2 YSYEKL. The CDR3 is CASSQRLAGGYNEQFF. The CDR3 nucleotides are TGCGCCAGCAGCCAGAGACTAGCGGGGGGTTACAATGAGCAGTTCTTC.

The chain employs TRBV7-8 and TRBJ2-2, with 14 bases that match TRBD2. V lost 5 bases, J lost 6 bases, and 5 bases stayed unmatched. The CDR3 has 16 residues. CDR1 is SGHVS, CDR2 FQNEAQ, per germline. The CDR3 sequence is CASSGGTSGRPGELFF. In DNA form, the CDR3 reads TGTGCCAGCAGCGGCGGGACTAGCGGGAGACCCGGGGAGCTGTTTTTT.

This rearrangement joins TRBV6-6 to TRBJ2-5, with a weak D call TRBD2 (5 bases). V was cut by 5 bases and J by 2 bases, with 9 bases left in between. From germline, CDR1 is MNHNY and CDR2 SVGAGI (reference sequence). There are 13 residues in the CDR3. The CDR3 DNA reads TGTGCCAGCAGTCCGGGAAAACAAGAGACCCAGTACTTC. Protein product: CASSPGKQETQYF.

The chain carries TRBV29-1 and TRBJ1-2; 7 bases line up with TRBD1. The junction had 7 bases not matched to a gene; V was cut back by 4 bases and J by 8 bases. Germline assignment: CDR1 SQVTM and CDR2 ANQGSEA. The CDR3 length is 12 residues. CDR3 sequence reads: CSVVFLGQGYTF. CDR3 DNA sequence: TGCAGCGTTGTATTCCTGGGACAGGGCTACACCTTC.

The chain employs TRBV6-6 and TRBJ1-5; TRBD1 matches at 9 bases. This CDR3 region has 15 residues. J was trimmed by 4 bases and V by 4 bases; bases with no gene match: 5. Germline CDR1 reads MNHNY; CDR2 reads SVGAGI (reference sequence). CDR3 in amino acids: CASSSVGTGNQPQHF. CDR3 coding DNA: TGTGCCAGCAGTTCAGTAGGGACAGGGAATCAGCCCCAGCATTTT.

The V call is TRBV4-1, the J call TRBJ1-1, with a possible D match to TRBD1 (6 bases). CDR1 and CDR2 from the germline V gene are MGHRA and YSYEKL. V was pared by 1 base and J by 7 bases, with 10 bases between. The CDR3 covers 13 residues. Written as DNA, the CDR3 is TGCGCCAGCAGCCAAGCAGGGGTCGTTGAAGCTTTCTTT. This gives the protein CASSQAGVVEAFF.

The chain is built from TRBV6-1 and TRBJ2-3, with D possibly being TRBD2 (8 bases). This CDR3 has 15 amino acids. Germline V gene sequence: CDR1 MNHNS, CDR2 SASEGT. V lost 10 bases and J 4 bases, leaving 21 bases between the germline ends. CDR3 sequence (DNA): TGTGCCACCATCAGGGGGGTTAGCGGGGCAGATACGCAGTATTTT. It yields the protein CATIRGVSGADTQYF.

This clone was counted a single time. The chain recombines TRBV7-6 with TRBJ2-1; a possible D gene is TRBD2 (5 bases). The CDR3 loop spans 14 amino acids. Between the trimmed V and J ends, which lost 2 bases and 5 bases, there was a span of 10 bases. The germline gives CDR1 SGHVS, CDR2 FNYEAQ. CDR3 nucleotide sequence: TGTGCCAGCAGCTTATGGGGAGCGAACAATGAGCAGTTCTTC. Translation gives CASSLWGANNEQFF.

The J gene is TRBJ2-2, the V gene TRBV29-1, with a tentative D call TRBD2 (6 bases). V lost 1 base, J lost 1 base, and 13 bases lay in between. Germline CDR1 is SQVTM and CDR2 is ANQGSEA. This CDR3 contains 16 residues. CDR3 in amino acids: CSVEGGAGMNTGELFF. The CDR3 coding sequence is TGCAGCGTTGAAGGGGGCGCGGGGATGAACACCGGGGAGCTGTTTTTT.

The CDR3 is CAWTAPPLADTQYF. The CDR3 nucleotides are TGTGCCTGGACGGCACCCCCCCTAGCAGATACGCAGTATTTT. This rearrangement joins TRBV30 to TRBJ2-3; D is uncertain. The CDR3 spans 14 residues. Trimming removed 4 bases at V and 4 bases at J, with 15 bases between. Germline CDR1 reads GTSNPN; CDR2 reads SVGIG (reference sequence).

The chain links TRBV18 to TRBJ1-2; 10 bases line up with TRBD1. Trimming at V came to 4 bases and at J to 6 bases, leaving 11 bases not matched to a gene. Germline values: CDR1 KGHSH, CDR2 LQKENI. The CDR3 is 16 residues long. CDR3 residues: CASSLPGRTGGDGYTF. In nucleotides, the CDR3 is TGTGCCAGCTCACTACCGGGACGGACAGGGGGAGATGGCTACACCTTC.